This T cell receptor beta chain was sequenced in a study of T cell responses to AZD1222 COVID-19 vaccine listed by TCRdb under 2021. Broadly, across the study: TCR sequencing was performed for roughly 240 trial participants, of whom 200 to 210 were given two doses of AZD1222 and around 26 were given two doses of MenACWY control vaccine. Trial participants were enrolled into age subgroups of 18-55, 56-69 and 70-plus years, which contained about 150, 28 and 57 TCR-sequenced participants, respectively. Study-level results and caveats: Only five to seven AZD1222 recipients were SARS-CoV-2 seropositive at baseline, limiting conclusions about previously exposed vaccinees. After two AZD1222 doses, both the breadth and the depth of spike-specific TCRs were significantly higher than at day 0 and than in MenACWY recipients. The vaccine-associated CD4 TCRs covered the entire spike protein, and the dominant responses fell in regions 160-218 and 743-854. In the small 56-69-year group, the increase in depth fell short of significance, most likely because of low power. Participants were mostly white British, with more females than males. The authors suggested clonal diversity may have been underestimated. Epitopes outside the regions mutated in the B.1.351 and B.1.1.7 variants were reportedly recognized by nearly half of the unique spike-specific TCRs. Because no day 14 peak-response samples were available, repertoires were characterized only after the peak T cell response.

The CDR3 regions of human TCRbeta chains were subjected to immunosequencing. The paper's processing steps were these. TCRs in the repertoires were compared against a reference library of SARS-CoV-2-specific TCRs that had been generated with the MIRA antigen-specificity platform. Breadth meant the fraction of unique TCRs that were SARS-CoV-2-associated, whereas depth meant the fraction of total T cells that were SARS-CoV-2-associated. Using the MIRA data, every spike-specific TCR was mapped to the spike region that the TCR reacted to and assigned to either a CD4 or a CD8 class. Log10-transformed breadth and depth values were compared by one-way ANOVA with Sidak's multiple comparisons tests. Not all clones reach the TCRdb copy of this immuneACCESS table, which keeps in-frame sequences only. Checked studies attribute under half of the gap to unresolved V genes and leave the rest unexplained. V and J calls and clone size are copied from that table; D and trimming were computed from the DNA. The sample records approximately 140,000 clones, about 92% of which are singletons. Of the sample, approximately 3.5% is held by the ten largest clones.

Relative to germline, V is 1 base shorter and J is 5 bases shorter, with 8 bases between their ends. Spanning cysteine to phenylalanine, the CDR3 consists of 12 amino acids. The kept DNA is CDR3 alone, 36 bases in frame from the first base. The germline V gene (reference sequence) sets CDR1 to GTSNPN and CDR2 to SVGIG. The sample's time point label, decoded: about 28 days (+/-7) after the second vaccine dose. AZD1222 recipients whose second dose came at about 4 weeks and those whose second dose came at about 12 weeks were combined into one group, since spike-specific TCR depth and breadth did not differ between the two schedules. Vaccinee samples were obtained from the UK trials COV001 and COV002, which included a single-blind randomized controlled phase 2/3 trial of AZD1222 (ChAdOx1 nCoV-19) in healthy adults. For TCRbeta chain sequencing, PBMC samples from trial participants were taken at day 0 and at day 28 after the second dose.

In its sample, this clone was seen once. Its antigen remains unidentified. Base qualities were left out, and no much larger clone turns up one base away. Material: peripheral blood, obtained 28 days after the second AZD1222 dose. The clonotype originates from an adult who received the AZD1222 COVID-19 vaccine. The sequence joins TRBV30 to TRBJ1-2; no confident D gene assignment can be made. CDR3 protein: CAWSDDLYGYTF. The DNA is as follows: TGTGCCTGGAGTGATGATTTATATGGCTACACCTTC.